These 17 T cell receptor beta chains originate from one sample sequenced in a study of blood T cell repertoires in COVID-19. Here immunoSEQ multiplex PCR was the method, and the copy in TCRdb shows in-frame clones only, minus some. The sample consists of 70,000 or so clones, roughly 89% of them appearing once. The sample comprised peripheral blood. Every receptor here comes from a woman aged 80 or older with acute or convalescent COVID-19.

The J gene is TRBJ1-1, the V gene TRBV27; perhaps TRBD1 as D (5 bases). Germline CDR1 reads MNHEY; CDR2 reads SMNVEV (reference sequence). Trimming left V 3 bases short and J 4 bases short, with 15 bases between. The CDR3 is made up of 15 amino acids. CDR3 amino acids: CASSFRGLGSTEAFF. The CDR3 nucleotides are TGTGCCAGCAGTTTTCGGGGACTCGGTTCCACTGAAGCTTTCTTT.

This clone has more than one count but fewer than ten. The V gene is TRBV20-1, the J gene TRBJ1-1; no clear D. Trimming shortened V by 6 bases and J by 0 bases, and 11 bases separated the two germline ends. This CDR3 contains 13 residues. Germline CDR1 DFQATT, CDR2 SNEGSKA (reference sequence). Here the CDR3 reads CSASGEVNTEAFF. The CDR3 DNA reads TGCAGTGCCAGTGGGGAGGTGAACACTGAAGCTTTCTTT.

This clone was observed a single time. CDR3 in DNA: TGTGCCAGCACGTGGGGAGGGGGGTATGGCTACACCTTC. Translated, it gives CASTWGGGYGYTF. J is TRBJ1-2 and V is TRBV28; D possibly corresponds to TRBD1 (6 bases). This CDR3 contains 13 residues. Trimming removed 7 bases from V and 5 bases from J, with 14 bases in between. CDR1 is MDHEN and CDR2 is SYDVKM in the germline V gene.

The chain couples TRBV3-1 (or the pseudogene TRBV3-2) to TRBJ2-5; 7 bases are shared with TRBD2. The germline V gene has CDR1 LGHDT and CDR2 YNNKEL (reference sequence). The CDR3 has 15 residues. J lost 5 bases, V lost 5 bases, and 11 bases had no gene match. CDR3 bases: TGTGCCAGCAGCTACCCCGGACTAGGACCGGAGACCCAGTACTTC. Translation gives CASSYPGLGPETQYF.

This chain joins TRBV15 and TRBJ2-1, with 11 bases that match TRBD2. After removal of 3 bases from V and 7 bases from J, the junction contained 8 bases not matched to a gene. This CDR3 region has 16 residues. CDR1 is LNHNV, CDR2 YYDKDF, per germline (reference sequence). The CDR3 loop is CATSSKTSGSKNEQFF. The CDR3 nucleotides are TGTGCCACCAGCAGTAAAACTAGCGGGAGCAAAAATGAGCAGTTCTTC.

The rearrangement uses TRBV9 and TRBJ2-2; no firm D call. The CDR3 has 15 residues. V was cut by 7 bases and J by 7 bases, with 20 bases left in between. The germline V gene has CDR1 SGDLS and CDR2 YYNGEE. The CDR3 spells CASSFTAAAGGELFF. CDR3 in DNA: TGTGCCAGCTCCTTCACCGCGGCGGCCGGCGGGGAGCTGTTTTTT.

This clone came up once. The V call is TRBV6-6, the J call TRBJ1-4; possible D gene TRBD1, 5 bases. This CDR3 has 13 amino acids. Trimming shortened V by 4 bases and J by 5 bases, and 8 bases separated the two germline ends. Germline-derived CDR1 and CDR2 are MNHNY and SVGAGI (reference sequence). The CDR3 nucleotides read TGTGCCAGCAGTTTCCGACAGAATGAAAAACTGTTTTTT. Amino acids: CASSFRQNEKLFF.

The chain links TRBV27 to TRBJ2-2; 7 nucleotides match TRBD1. Trimming took 0 bases from V and 2 from J; bases not matched to a gene: 9. The CDR3 consists of 18 residues. The germline gives CDR1 MNHEY, CDR2 SMNVEV (reference sequence). CDR3: CASSLSTGNEKNTGELFF. CDR3 bases: TGTGCCAGCAGTTTATCGACAGGGAATGAGAAAAACACCGGGGAGCTGTTTTTT.

This clone was seen many times. The chain uses TRBV7-9 and TRBJ1-5; a weak D match, TRBD1 (5 bases). The CDR3 is 14 amino acids. From germline, CDR1 is SEHNR and CDR2 FQNEAQ (reference sequence). With 4 bases removed from V and 3 bases from J, the gap between germline ends came to 10 bases. The CDR3 DNA follows: TGTGCCAGCAGCTCCCCAGGGAACAATCAGCCCCAGCATTTT. Translation: CASSSPGNNQPQHF. Full variable domain (rest looked up from reference TRBV7-9 and TRBJ1-5): DTGVSQNPRHKITKRGQNVTFRCDPISEHNRLYWYRQTLGQGPEFLTYFQNEAQLEKSRLLSDRFSAERPKGSFSTLEIQRTEQGDSAMYLCASSSPGNNQPQHFGDGTRLSIL.

The genes are TRBV5-6 and TRBJ2-5; 14 bases align to TRBD2. The V segment lost 4 bases and the J segment 4 bases; nucleotides outside the gene matches: 6. This CDR3 is built from 16 residues. Germline loops: CDR1 SGHDT, CDR2 YYEEEE. The DNA for the CDR3 is TGTGCCAGCAGCCCGGGACTAGCGGGAGCGTTAGAGACCCAGTACTTC. It yields the protein CASSPGLAGALETQYF.

V gene TRBV12-2 combines with J gene TRBJ1-5; TRBD1, the table's D call, lacks a check against the DNA. TRBV12-2 counts as a pseudogene. CDR3 length: 17 amino acids. The CDR3 coding sequence is TGTGCAAGTCGACTCGGGACAGGGGTACGTCGGAATCAGCCCCAGCATTTT. This sequence encodes CASRLGTGVRRNQPQHF.

This rearrangement joins TRBV5-4 to TRBJ1-1; TRBD1 is a possible D gene (6 bases). V lost 7 bases and J lost 5, with 18 bases in between. Germline V gene sequence: CDR1 SGHNT, CDR2 YYREEE (reference sequence). This CDR3 contains 14 residues. The CDR3 DNA sequence: TGTGCCAGCCGAGTTTGGGGGCCCGGGACTGAAGCTTTCTTT. The encoded protein is CASRVWGPGTEAFF.

CDR3 in DNA: TGCGCCAGCAGCCCTCGGACAGATAACACCGGGGAGCTGTTTTTT. This gives the protein CASSPRTDNTGELFF. The gene calls are TRBV5-1 and TRBJ2-2; TRBD1 might be the D (6 bases). Trimming stripped 4 bases from V and 2 bases from J, with 12 bases between. The CDR3 has 15 amino acids. The germline gives CDR1 SGHRS, CDR2 YFSETQ.

This clone was found once. The chain has TRBV16 and TRBJ2-1; 9 positions match TRBD2. V trimming: 1 base; J trimming: 5 bases; junction bases outside the gene matches: 3. The germline V gene encodes CDR1 KGHSY and CDR2 FQNENV. The CDR3 has 15 residues. CDR3 sequence reads: CASSQFAGGNNEQFF. Written as DNA, the CDR3 is TGTGCCAGCAGCCAATTCGCGGGAGGGAACAATGAGCAGTTCTTC.

The gene calls are TRBV10-1 and TRBJ1-2, with D possibly matching TRBD1 (5 bases). The V gene lost 3 bases and the J gene lost 4 bases, with 15 bases spanning the gap. This CDR3 has 15 amino acids. Germline CDR1 is WNHNN and CDR2 is SYGVQD (reference sequence). CDR3 residues: CASSDRVLSLYGYTF. CDR3 in DNA: TGCGCCAGCAGTGACAGGGTTCTCTCCCTCTATGGCTACACCTTC.

The genes are TRBV15 and TRBJ2-5; TRBD2 matches 14 bases. Germline trimming cut 2 bases from V and 5 bases from J; bases unmatched to any gene: 7. Germline V lookup: CDR1 LNHNV, CDR2 YYDKDF (reference sequence). The CDR3 is made up of 17 amino acids. CDR3 coding DNA: TGTGCCACCAGCAGAATCGGACTAGCGGGAGGAGGCGAGACCCAGTACTTC. It codes for CATSRIGLAGGGETQYF.

The chain uses TRBV25-1 and TRBJ1-6, with D perhaps matching TRBD1 (5 bases). Germline CDR1 MGHDK, CDR2 SYGVNS. Trimming left V 4 bases short and J 7 bases short, with 11 bases between. The CDR3 extends over 14 amino acids. CDR3 in amino acids: CASSGTTNNSPLHF. The CDR3 DNA sequence: TGTGCCAGCAGTGGGACAACGAACAATTCACCCCTCCACTTT.